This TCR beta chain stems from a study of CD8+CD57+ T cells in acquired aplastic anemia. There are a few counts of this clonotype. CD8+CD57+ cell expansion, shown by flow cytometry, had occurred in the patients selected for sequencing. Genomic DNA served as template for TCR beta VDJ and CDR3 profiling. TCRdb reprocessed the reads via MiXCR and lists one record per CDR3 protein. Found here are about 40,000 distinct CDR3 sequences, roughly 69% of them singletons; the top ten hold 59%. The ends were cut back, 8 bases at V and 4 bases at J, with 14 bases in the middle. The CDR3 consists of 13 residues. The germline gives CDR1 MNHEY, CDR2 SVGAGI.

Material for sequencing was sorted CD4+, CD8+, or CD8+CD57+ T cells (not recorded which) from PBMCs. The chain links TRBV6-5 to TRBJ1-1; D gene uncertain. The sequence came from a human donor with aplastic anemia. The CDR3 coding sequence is TGTGCCAGCTCCCCAGGCCCGAGCACTGAAGCTTTCTTT. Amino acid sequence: CASSPGPSTEAFF.